This T cell receptor (beta chain) was captured by sequencing in a study of T cell repertoires in cytomegalovirus infection. Study as a whole: CMV infection and matching HLA type were both indicated by public TCR beta signatures.

The CDR3 runs 14 residues. Trimming left V 6 bases short and J 3 bases short, with 15 bases between. CDR1 SGHTA and CDR2 FQGTGA come from the germline V gene. Details on this clonotype: Its cognate antigen is unknown.

TCRdb itself ran the reads through MiXCR, one entry per CDR3 protein. The data hold around 750,000 distinct CDR3 sequences, with 32% observed a single time. The origin of this receptor is a human donor in good health (CMV status not recorded). Some clones in this sample may be carry-over from other donors' samples. The source material was cultured CD8+ T cells from PBMCs, sampled from culture after CMV antigen stimulation. The chain links TRBV7-3 to TRBJ2-7; D assignment may be TRBD1 or TRBD2 (5 bases each). CDR3 sequence reads: CASSPPGPNYEQYV. The CDR3 DNA is TGTGCCAGCAGTCCCCCGGGGCCGAACTACGAGCAGTACGTC.